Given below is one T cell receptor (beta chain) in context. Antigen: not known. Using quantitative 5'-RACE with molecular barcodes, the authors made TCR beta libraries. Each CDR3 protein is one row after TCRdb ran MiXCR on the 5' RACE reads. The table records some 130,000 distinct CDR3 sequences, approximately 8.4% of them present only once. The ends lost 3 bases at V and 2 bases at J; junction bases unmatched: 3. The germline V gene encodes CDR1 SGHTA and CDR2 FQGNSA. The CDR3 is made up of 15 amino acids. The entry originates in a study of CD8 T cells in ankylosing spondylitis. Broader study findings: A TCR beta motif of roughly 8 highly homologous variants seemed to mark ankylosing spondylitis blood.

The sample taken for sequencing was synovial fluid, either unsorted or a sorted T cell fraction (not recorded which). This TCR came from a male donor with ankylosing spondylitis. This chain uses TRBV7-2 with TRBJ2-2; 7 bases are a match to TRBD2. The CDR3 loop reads CASSFGAGNTGELFF. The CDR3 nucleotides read TGTGCCAGCAGCTTTGGAGCGGGAAACACCGGGGAGCTGTTTTTT. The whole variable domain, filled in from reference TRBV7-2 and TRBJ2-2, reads GAGVSQSPSNKVTEKGKDVELRCDPISGHTALYWYRQSLGQGLEFLIYFQGNSAPDKSGLPSDRFSAERTGGSVSTLTIQRTQQEDSAVYLCASSFGAGNTGELFFGEGSRLTVL.